This TCR beta chain came from a study of control samples from healthy donors and cancer patients. The germline V gene has CDR1 LGHNT and CDR2 FRNRAP. The length of the CDR3 is 18 residues. The junction had 5 bases not matched to a gene; V was cut back by 0 bases and J by 3 bases. Here immunoSEQ multiplex PCR was the method, and the copy in TCRdb shows in-frame clones only, minus some. The sample carries 150,000 to 200,000 clones, around 91% recorded once. Sequencing was done on a sample of blood. V usage is TRBV12-5 and J usage is TRBJ2-2; 12 nucleotides match TRBD2. This TCR was sampled from a woman aged 25 to 39 in good health. In nucleotides, the CDR3 is TGTGCTAGTGGTTTGGTACTAGCGGGAGGACCCTACACCGGGGAGCTGTTTTTT. It is translated as CASGLVLAGGPYTGELFF.